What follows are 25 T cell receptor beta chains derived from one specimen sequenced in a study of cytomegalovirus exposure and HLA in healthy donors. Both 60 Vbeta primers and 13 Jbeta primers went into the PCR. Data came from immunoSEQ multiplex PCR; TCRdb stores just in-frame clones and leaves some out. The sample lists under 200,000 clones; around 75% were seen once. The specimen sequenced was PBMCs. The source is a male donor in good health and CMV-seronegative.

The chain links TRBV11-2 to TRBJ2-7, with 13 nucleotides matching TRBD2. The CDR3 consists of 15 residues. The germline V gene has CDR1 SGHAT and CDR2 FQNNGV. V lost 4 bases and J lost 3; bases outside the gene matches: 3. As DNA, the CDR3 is TGTGCCAGCAGCTCAGGACTAGCGGGAGTCTACGAGCAGTACTTC. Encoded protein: CASSSGLAGVYEQYF.

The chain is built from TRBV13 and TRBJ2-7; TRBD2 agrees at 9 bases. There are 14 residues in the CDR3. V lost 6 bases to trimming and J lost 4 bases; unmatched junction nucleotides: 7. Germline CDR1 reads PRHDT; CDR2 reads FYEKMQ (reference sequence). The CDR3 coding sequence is TGTGCCAGCAGGAGTAGCGGGAGAGGGTACGAGCAGTACTTC. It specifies CASRSSGRGYEQYF. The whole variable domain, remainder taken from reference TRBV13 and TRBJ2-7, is AAGVIQSPRHLIKEKRETATLKCYPIPRHDTVYWYQQGPGQDPQFLISFYEKMQSDKGSIPDRFSAQQFSDYHSELNMSSLELGDSALYFCASRSSGRGYEQYFGPGTRLTVT.

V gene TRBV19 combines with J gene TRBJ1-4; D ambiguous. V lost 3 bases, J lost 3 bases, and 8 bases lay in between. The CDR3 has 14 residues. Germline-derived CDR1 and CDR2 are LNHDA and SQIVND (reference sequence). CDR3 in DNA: TGTGCCAGTAGTATCGGCAGGCCTAATGAAAAACTGTTTTTT. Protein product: CASSIGRPNEKLFF.

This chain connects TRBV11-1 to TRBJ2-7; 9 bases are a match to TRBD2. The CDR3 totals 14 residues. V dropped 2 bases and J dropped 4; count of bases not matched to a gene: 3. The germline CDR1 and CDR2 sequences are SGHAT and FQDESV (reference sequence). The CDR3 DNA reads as TGTGCCAGCAGCTTACTTAGCGGGGGTTACGAGCAGTACTTC. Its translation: CASSLLSGGYEQYF.

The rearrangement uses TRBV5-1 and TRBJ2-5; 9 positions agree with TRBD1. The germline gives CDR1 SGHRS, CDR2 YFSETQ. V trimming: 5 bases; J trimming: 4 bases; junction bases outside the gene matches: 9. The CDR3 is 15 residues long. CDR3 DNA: TGCGCCAGCAGAAGAACCACAGGGGGCCGAGAGACCCAGTACTTC. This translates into CASRRTTGGRETQYF.

The CDR3 DNA reads as TGCGCCAGCAGCATGACAGGGATTCCTAATTCACCCCTCCACTTT. This sequence encodes CASSMTGIPNSPLHF. The V and J genes are TRBV5-1 and TRBJ1-6; 7 bases match TRBD1. The V gene's germline CDR1 is SGHRS and CDR2 YFSETQ. J gave up 6 bases and V 4 bases, and 7 bases lay outside the gene matches. The CDR3 runs to 15 residues.

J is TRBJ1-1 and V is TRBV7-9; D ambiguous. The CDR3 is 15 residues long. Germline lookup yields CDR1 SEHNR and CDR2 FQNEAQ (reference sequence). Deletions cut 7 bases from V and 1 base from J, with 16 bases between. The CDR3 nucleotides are TGTGCCAGCAACACACAAGTTGGGCAGAACACTGAAGCTTTCTTT. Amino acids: CASNTQVGQNTEAFF.

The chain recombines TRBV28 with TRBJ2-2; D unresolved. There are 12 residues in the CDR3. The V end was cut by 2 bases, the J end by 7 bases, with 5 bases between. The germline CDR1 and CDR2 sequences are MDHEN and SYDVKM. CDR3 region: CASSLRVGELFF. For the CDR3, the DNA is TGTGCCAGCAGTTTACGCGTCGGGGAGCTGTTTTTT.

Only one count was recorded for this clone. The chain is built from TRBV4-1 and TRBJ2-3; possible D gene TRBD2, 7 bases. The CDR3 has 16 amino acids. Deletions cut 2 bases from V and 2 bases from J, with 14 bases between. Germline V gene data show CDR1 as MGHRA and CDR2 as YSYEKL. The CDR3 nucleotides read TGCGCCAGCAGCCAAAGACGGGGGGCGGTCACAGATACGCAGTATTTT. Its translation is CASSQRRGAVTDTQYF.

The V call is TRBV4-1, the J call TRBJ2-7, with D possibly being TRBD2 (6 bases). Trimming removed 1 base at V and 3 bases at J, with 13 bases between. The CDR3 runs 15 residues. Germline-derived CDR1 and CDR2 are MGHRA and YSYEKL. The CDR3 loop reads CASSQGAGPVYEQYF. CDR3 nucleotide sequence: TGCGCCAGCAGCCAAGGGGCGGGGCCCGTCTACGAGCAGTACTTC.

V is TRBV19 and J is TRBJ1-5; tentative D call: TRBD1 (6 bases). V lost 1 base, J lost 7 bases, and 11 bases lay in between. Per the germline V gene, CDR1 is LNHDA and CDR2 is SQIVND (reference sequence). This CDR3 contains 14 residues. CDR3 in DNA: TGTGCCAGTAGTATAGCAGGGGCGAAGCAGCCCCAGCATTTT. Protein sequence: CASSIAGAKQPQHF.

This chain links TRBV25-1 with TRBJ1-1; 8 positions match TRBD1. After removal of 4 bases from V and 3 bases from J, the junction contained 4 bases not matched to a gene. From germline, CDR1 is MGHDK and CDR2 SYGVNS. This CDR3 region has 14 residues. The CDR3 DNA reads TGTGCCAGCAGTGGACAGGGGACGTACACTGAAGCTTTCTTT. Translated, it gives CASSGQGTYTEAFF.

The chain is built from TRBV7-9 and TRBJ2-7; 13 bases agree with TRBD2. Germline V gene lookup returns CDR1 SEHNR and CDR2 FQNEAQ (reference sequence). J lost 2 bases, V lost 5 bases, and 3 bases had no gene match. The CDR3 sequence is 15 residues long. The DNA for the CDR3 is TGTGCCAGCAGCAGAGGACTAGCGGGAGCCTACGAGCAGTACTTC. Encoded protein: CASSRGLAGAYEQYF. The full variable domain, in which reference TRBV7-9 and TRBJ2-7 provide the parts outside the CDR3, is DTGVSQNPRHKITKRGQNVTFRCDPISEHNRLYWYRQTLGQGPEFLTYFQNEAQLEKSRLLSDRFSAERPKGSFSTLEIQRTEQGDSAMYLCASSRGLAGAYEQYFGPGTRLTVT.

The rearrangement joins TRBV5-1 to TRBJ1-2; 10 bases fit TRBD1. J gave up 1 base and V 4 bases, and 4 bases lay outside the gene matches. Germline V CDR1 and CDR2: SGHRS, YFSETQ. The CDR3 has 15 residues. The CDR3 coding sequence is TGCGCCAGCAGCCGGGGACAGGGGATTAACTATGGCTACACCTTC. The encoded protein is CASSRGQGINYGYTF.

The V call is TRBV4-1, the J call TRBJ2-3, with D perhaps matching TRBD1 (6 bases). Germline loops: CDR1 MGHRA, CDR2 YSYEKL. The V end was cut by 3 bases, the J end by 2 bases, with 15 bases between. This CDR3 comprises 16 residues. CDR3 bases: TGCGCCAGCAGCCAGGGGGACACCATCTACACAGATACGCAGTATTTT. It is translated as CASSQGDTIYTDTQYF.

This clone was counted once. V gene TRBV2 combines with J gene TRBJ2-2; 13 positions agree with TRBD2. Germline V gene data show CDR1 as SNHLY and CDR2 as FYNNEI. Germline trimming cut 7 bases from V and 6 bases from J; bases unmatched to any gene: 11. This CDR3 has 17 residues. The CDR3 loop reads CASTAGLAGRGAGELFF. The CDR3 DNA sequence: TGTGCCAGCACCGCGGGACTAGCGGGGCGGGGGGCCGGGGAGCTGTTTTTT.

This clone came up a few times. CDR3 DNA sequence: TGTGCCAGCAGCCTTTGGACAGGGGGGACTGAAGCTTTCTTT. It specifies CASSLWTGGTEAFF. The chain couples TRBV7-2 to TRBJ1-1; 10 nucleotides agree with TRBD1. In germline, CDR1 is SGHTA, CDR2 FQGNSA. This CDR3 is built from 14 residues. J gave up 5 bases and V 5 bases, and 5 bases lay outside the gene matches.

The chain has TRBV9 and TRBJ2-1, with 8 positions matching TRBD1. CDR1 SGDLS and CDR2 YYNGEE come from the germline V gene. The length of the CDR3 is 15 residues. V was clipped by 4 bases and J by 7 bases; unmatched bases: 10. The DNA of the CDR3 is TGTGCCAGCAGCTCCGGACAGGGCGCTGGTAATGAGCAGTTCTTC. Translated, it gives CASSSGQGAGNEQFF.

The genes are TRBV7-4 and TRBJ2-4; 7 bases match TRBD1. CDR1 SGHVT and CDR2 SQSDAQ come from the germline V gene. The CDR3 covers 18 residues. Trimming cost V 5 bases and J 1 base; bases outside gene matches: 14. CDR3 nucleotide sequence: TGTGCCAGCAGCCTAAGACAGGGATGGGTGGAGGCCAAAAACATTCAGTACTTC. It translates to CASSLRQGWVEAKNIQYF.

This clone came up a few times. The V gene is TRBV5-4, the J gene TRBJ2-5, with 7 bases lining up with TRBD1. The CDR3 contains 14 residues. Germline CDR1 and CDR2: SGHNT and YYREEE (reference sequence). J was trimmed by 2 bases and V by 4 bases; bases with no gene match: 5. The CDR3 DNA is TGTGCCAGCAGCAACCGACAGGGTCAAGAGACCCAGTACTTC. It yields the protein CASSNRQGQETQYF. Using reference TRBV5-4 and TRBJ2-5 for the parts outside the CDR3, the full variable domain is ETGVTQSPTHLIKTRGQQVTLRCSSQSGHNTVSWYQQALGQGPQFIFQYYREEENGRGNFPPRFSGLQFPNYSSELNVNALELDDSALYLCASSNRQGQETQYFGPGTRLLVL.

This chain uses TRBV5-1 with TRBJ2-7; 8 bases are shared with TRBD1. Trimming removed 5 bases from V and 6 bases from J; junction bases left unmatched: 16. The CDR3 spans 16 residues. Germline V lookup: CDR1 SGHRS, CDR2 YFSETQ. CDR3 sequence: CASRPRTGFGGSEQYF. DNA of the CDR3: TGCGCCAGCAGACCCCGGACAGGGTTCGGAGGTTCCGAGCAGTACTTC.

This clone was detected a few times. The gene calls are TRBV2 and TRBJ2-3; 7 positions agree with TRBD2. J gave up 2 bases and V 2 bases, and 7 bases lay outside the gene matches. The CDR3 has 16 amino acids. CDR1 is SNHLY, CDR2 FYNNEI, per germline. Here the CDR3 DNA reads TGTGCCAGCAGTGAAATACTAGCGAGAAACACAGATACGCAGTATTTT. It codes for CASSEILARNTDTQYF.

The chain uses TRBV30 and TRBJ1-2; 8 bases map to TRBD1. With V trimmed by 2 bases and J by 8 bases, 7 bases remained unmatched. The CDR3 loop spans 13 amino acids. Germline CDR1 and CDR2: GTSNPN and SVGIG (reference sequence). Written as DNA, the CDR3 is TGTGCCTGGAGTCCAGGGGGCCGCCGGGGCTACACCTTC. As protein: CAWSPGGRRGYTF.

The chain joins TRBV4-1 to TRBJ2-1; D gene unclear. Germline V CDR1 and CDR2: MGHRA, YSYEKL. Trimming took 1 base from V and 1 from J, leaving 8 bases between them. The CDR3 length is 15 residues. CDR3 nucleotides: TGCGCCAGCAGCCAAGGATCGGAGTCCTACAATGAGCAGTTCTTC. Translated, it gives CASSQGSESYNEQFF.

The DNA for the CDR3 is TGTGCCAGTAGTAATACAGGGGACACTGAAGCTTTCTTT. Its translation: CASSNTGDTEAFF. This chain joins TRBV19 and TRBJ1-1, with 7 bases matching TRBD1. V lost 4 bases and J lost 3; bases outside the gene matches: 2. The germline gives CDR1 LNHDA, CDR2 SQIVND (reference sequence). The CDR3 is made up of 13 amino acids.